This T cell receptor (beta chain) was sequenced for a study of monozygotic twins with inflammatory bowel disease (dated by TCRdb to 2018 to 2020). Study-wide context: A total of around 30 monozygotic twin pairs were included in the full study, comprising nine German pairs (four IBD-concordant, five IBD-discordant) and 19 IBD-discordant Danish pairs. Disease-associated traits were sought mainly through comparisons between IBD patients and their genetically identical healthy co-twins within discordant pairs. Each individual had, on average, about 151 000 unique TCRalpha sequences and 181 000 unique TCRbeta sequences available for analysis.

Study-level results and caveats: No difference in repertoire similarity was observed between concordant and discordant twins, possibly owing to limited statistical power. Measured by the inverse Simpson index, TCRbeta repertoire diversity was lower in IBD patients than in their healthy co-twins. No single strong signal or clonotype linked to IBD turned up in the results, so the idea that one exists was not supported. Compared with healthy twins, IBD patients shared fewer clonotypes with other individuals, and the difference was most pronounced in patients with signs of disease activity. Distinction between different T cell subtypes could not be achieved in the analysis. Differing immunosuppressive treatments among patients may have added background noise and inter-individual variability to the repertoires.

The protocol used for the library was 5' RACE. The input for every TCR library was 3,500 to 4,000 ng of total RNA. For each sample, cDNA was synthesized in eight separate reactions using SMARTScribe reverse transcriptase. During cDNA synthesis, template switching was used to introduce unique molecular identifiers that contained a 6-nucleotide sample barcode. TCRalpha and TCRbeta cDNA was amplified in two nested PCRs of approximately 16 and 10 cycles, and bead purification was carried out after each PCR. Before amplification, the cDNA was treated with uracil DNA-glycosylase and purified using the QIAquick PCR purification kit. The second PCR added Illumina TruSeq-compatible adapters along with sample-specific barcodes. TapeStation and Qubit were used to check library quality and concentration, and 4.5 to 5 ng of each library was pooled. Sequencing of pooled libraries was carried out on an Illumina HiSeq2500 single-index Rapid Run using 2 x 100 bp reads and custom sequencing primers. The published analysis was carried out like this. PCR and sequencing errors were corrected by UMI-based consensus assembly using MiGEC version 1.2.6. MiXCR version 2.1.1 was used to carry out V(D)J alignment, clonotype assembly and CDR3 extraction. Normalisation of gene usage, clonotype sharing and MAIT/NKT TCR abundance was achieved by analysing the top 1000, 10 000 and 20 000 clonotypes per sample. After downsampling to 27 000 UMIs, diversity was calculated as the inverse Simpson index using the vegan R package. Paired Mann-Whitney U tests were applied to discordant twin pairs, and Benjamini-Hochberg correction was used for multiple testing. TCRdb reprocessed the reads and assigns one entry to each CDR3 protein sequence, leaving out DNA. These V and J calls originate from TCRdb's pipeline instead of the authors' own analysis. The sample's clone listing holds over 200,000 distinct CDR3 sequences. The ten largest clones take up roughly 7.7% of the sample.

Comments on this clonotype: Its antigen remains unidentified.

From each donor, an approximately 2.5 ml peripheral blood sample was collected into PAXgene tubes and stored at -80 degrees C. Without any T cell sorting, total RNA was extracted from whole blood using the PAXgene blood miRNA kit on an automated QIAcube. Peripheral blood from monozygotic twin pairs who were concordant or discordant for inflammatory bowel disease underwent deep TCRalpha and TCRbeta repertoire profiling using unique molecular barcoding. Smoking habits were recorded for all twin pairs, and each individual was classified as a current, former or never smoker. The CDR3 holds 17 amino acids from the cysteine to the phenylalanine. The nucleotide record is missing. The germline V gene specifies KGHSH as CDR1 and LQKENI as CDR2.

The sequence was obtained from a human donor with ulcerative colitis or Crohn's disease, or a healthy co-twin of an affected twin (not recorded which). The rearrangement joined TRBV18 to TRBJ2-3; TCRdb's D call of TRBD2 is untestable without DNA. The sequenced material came from blood. The CDR3 sequence is CASSRLPGLAGTDTQYF.